These T cell receptor beta chains were read from a single sample in a study of neurological immune-mediated disorders. Via MiXCR, TCRdb re-called the 5' RACE reads, giving one row per CDR3 protein. The data hold under 50,000 distinct CDR3 sequences, with 25% observed a single time. The sequenced sample was PBMCs. The receptors were sampled from a woman between 65 and 79 years old in good health. CDR3s include the opening cysteine and the closing phenylalanine or tryptophan. D genes are given only for firm matches. Only some rows state a clone size, as once, few, many or a class for expanded clones.

CDR3 length	clone size	D gene	V gene	J gene	CDR3 protein	CDR3 DNA
14	.	.	TRBV20-1	TRBJ1-4	CSDHPPGHSGGLFF	TGCAGTGACCACCCCCCGGGACATTCTGGGGGACTGTTTTTT
15	many	.	TRBV5-1	TRBJ2-7	CASSPRVANTYEQYF	TGCGCCAGCAGCCCCAGGGTAGCGAACACCTACGAGCAGTACTTC
18	many	TRBD1	TRBV7-8	TRBJ2-6	CASSLVGQDHSGANVLTF	TGTGCCAGCAGCCTTGTGGGACAGGACCACTCTGGGGCCAACGTCCTGACTTTC
16	many	.	TRBV5-5	TRBJ2-1	CASSLGGGDRYNEQFF	TGTGCCAGCAGCTTGGGGGGTGGAGACAGGTACAATGAGCAGTTCTTC
14	.	TRBD2	TRBV7-2	TRBJ2-5	CASSLAGGKETQYF	TGTGCCAGCAGCTTAGCGGGAGGGAAGGAGACCCAGTACTTC
15	many	.	TRBV5-1	TRBJ2-1	CASSPPGQGWNEQFF	TGCGCCAGCAGCCCCCCTGGGCAGGGATGGAATGAGCAGTTCTTC
14	.	.	TRBV3-1	TRBJ2-3	CASSGETSTDTQYF	TGTGCCAGCAGCGGAGAAACTAGCACAGATACGCAGTATTTT
13	.	.	TRBV29-1	TRBJ1-1	CSAVSWLNTEAFF	TGCAGCGCCGTGAGCTGGCTGAACACTGAAGCTTTCTTT
14	many	TRBD1	TRBV14	TRBJ2-7	CASSQTRGNYEQYF	TGTGCCAGCAGCCAAACCAGGGGGAACTACGAGCAGTACTTC
13	many	.	TRBV5-1	TRBJ2-1	CASSQGPLNEQFF	TGCGCCAGCTCCCAGGGCCCCCTTAATGAGCAGTTCTTC
14	.	.	TRBV5-1	TRBJ2-1	CASSSTGTWDEQFF	TGCGCCAGCAGCTCCACCGGGACCTGGGATGAGCAGTTCTTC
12	.	.	TRBV30	TRBJ2-1	CAWGRTYNEQFF	TGTGCCTGGGGGAGAACCTACAATGAGCAGTTCTTC
13	many	TRBD1	TRBV27	TRBJ2-7	CASRGQGWSEQYF	TGTGCCAGCAGAGGACAGGGGTGGAGCGAGCAGTACTTC
12	.	.	TRBV9	TRBJ2-3	CASSVARDTQYF	TGTGCCAGCAGCGTAGCGAGAGATACGCAGTATTTT
16	many	TRBD1	TRBV4-2	TRBJ1-2	CASRDSGTDQNYGYTF	TGTGCCAGCAGAGACTCAGGGACAGACCAAAACTATGGCTACACCTTC
15	many	TRBD2	TRBV5-1	TRBJ2-1	CASSSLAGGGNEQFF	TGCGCCAGCAGTTCACTAGCGGGAGGTGGTAATGAGCAGTTCTTC
12	many	.	TRBV6-4	TRBJ2-7	CASRAEFWEQYF	TGTGCCAGCAGGGCGGAGTTCTGGGAGCAGTACTTC
14	many	.	TRBV9	TRBJ1-1	CASSGHSANTEAFF	TGTGCCAGCAGCGGTCACAGTGCGAACACTGAAGCTTTCTTT
16	.	TRBD2	TRBV5-1	TRBJ2-3	CASSLRSGRTPDTQYF	TGCGCCAGCAGCTTGAGGAGCGGGAGAACCCCAGATACGCAGTATTTT
14	.	TRBD2	TRBV7-2	TRBJ2-5	CASSPAGVQETQYF	TGTGCCAGCAGTCCCGCGGGGGTACAAGAGACCCAGTACTTC
13	many	.	TRBV12-3/TRBV12-4	TRBJ2-7	CASGEVNTYEQYF	TGTGCCAGCGGGGAGGTTAATACCTACGAGCAGTACTTC
16	many	TRBD2	TRBV5-1	TRBJ2-1	CASTPEGTRGYNEQFF	TGCGCCAGCACCCCCGAGGGGACTAGGGGATACAATGAGCAGTTCTTC
15	.	.	TRBV25-1	TRBJ2-2	CAIPPGLKGTGELSF	TGTGCCATCCCGCCGGGACTCAAAGGGACCGGGGAGCTGTCTTTT
19	many	TRBD1	TRBV28	TRBJ2-6	CASRHTPGTGGGGANVLTF	TGTGCCAGCAGGCACACACCCGGGACAGGGGGTGGTGGGGCCAACGTCCTGACTTTC
12	many	.	TRBV5-1	TRBJ2-7	CASSLTYNEQYF	TGCGCCAGCAGCTTGACTTACAACGAGCAGTACTTC
16	.	TRBD1	TRBV7-8	TRBJ2-7	CASSRPGQVASYEQYF	TGTGCCAGCAGCCGACCGGGACAGGTAGCCTCCTACGAGCAGTACTTC
13	many	TRBD1	TRBV7-2	TRBJ1-3	CASSRDSGNTIYF	TGTGCCAGCAGCCGGGACAGTGGAAACACCATATATTTT
15	many	TRBD2	TRBV9	TRBJ2-7	CASSARTSGSTEQYF	TGTGCCAGCAGCGCCCGGACTAGCGGGAGCACCGAGCAGTACTTC
14	few	TRBD2	TRBV24-1	TRBJ2-3	CATRRGGGTDTQYF	TGTGCCACCAGACGGGGGGGAGGCACAGATACGCAGTATTTT
16	once	.	TRBV4-3	TRBJ1-2	CASSQEYGNDEYGYTF	TGCGCCAGCAGCCAAGAGTACGGGAATGATGAGTATGGCTACACCTTC
15	many	TRBD2	TRBV12-3/TRBV12-4	TRBJ2-1	CASSPTSGFYNEQFF	TGTGCCAGCAGTCCAACTAGCGGGTTTTACAATGAGCAGTTCTTC
15	many	TRBD2	TRBV7-2	TRBJ2-1	CASSLLTSGGNEQFF	TGTGCCAGCAGCTTATTGACTAGCGGGGGCAATGAGCAGTTCTTC
13	.	.	TRBV2	TRBJ2-1	CATLWGQGNEQFF	TGTGCCACCCTATGGGGGCAGGGCAATGAGCAGTTCTTC
11	few	.	TRBV10-2	TRBJ2-1	CASSVSYEQFF	TGCGCCAGCAGTGTGAGTTATGAGCAGTTCTTC
13	.	TRBD2	TRBV10-3	TRBJ2-1	CASGLAPHNEQFF	TGTGCCAGCGGACTAGCACCCCACAATGAGCAGTTCTTC
13	many	.	TRBV5-1	TRBJ2-7	CASSLETVYEQYF	TGCGCCAGCAGCTTGGAGACAGTTTACGAGCAGTACTTC
14	many	TRBD2	TRBV12-3/TRBV12-4	TRBJ2-7	CASSRLAGGLEQYF	TGTGCCAGCAGTCGACTAGCGGGAGGGCTCGAGCAGTACTTC
13	many	.	TRBV12-3/TRBV12-4	TRBJ2-7	CASSTWGRGEQYF	TGTGCCAGCAGCACCTGGGGGCGCGGAGAGCAGTACTTC
14	many	TRBD2	TRBV20-1	TRBJ2-7	CSATGLAGDYEQYF	TGCAGTGCTACTGGACTAGCGGGAGACTACGAGCAGTACTTC
17	.	TRBD2	TRBV6-6	TRBJ2-5	CASSYSGGRSRQETQYF	TGTGCCAGCAGTTATTCGGGCGGGAGGAGTCGCCAAGAGACCCAGTACTTC
16	many	TRBD1	TRBV7-9	TRBJ2-1	CASSWLGTGDYNEQFF	TGTGCCAGCAGCTGGTTGGGGACAGGGGATTACAATGAGCAGTTCTTC
15	few	TRBD1	TRBV28	TRBJ2-7	CASSTLDRDGYEQYF	TGTGCCAGCAGCACATTGGACAGGGACGGCTACGAGCAGTACTTC
13	many	.	TRBV7-6	TRBJ2-7	CASSPGRDYEQYF	TGTGCCAGCAGCCCCGGACGGGACTACGAGCAGTACTTC
13	many	.	TRBV3-1	TRBJ2-6	CASSPSGANVLTF	TGTGCCAGCAGCCCGTCTGGGGCCAACGTCCTGACTTTC
15	.	TRBD2	TRBV5-1	TRBJ2-5	CASSVPGLPQETQYF	TGCGCCAGCAGCGTACCGGGACTACCCCAAGAGACCCAGTACTTC
15	.	.	TRBV9	TRBJ2-1	CASSVGVASYNEQFF	TGTGCCAGCAGCGTAGGAGTGGCGTCCTACAATGAGCAGTTCTTC
13	.	.	TRBV6-2/TRBV6-3	TRBJ2-5	CASSLTEGWTQYF	TGTGCCAGCAGTCTGACGGAGGGGTGGACCCAGTACTTC
13	.	.	TRBV29-1	TRBJ1-1	CSVGWSSTGEAFF	TGCAGCGTTGGTTGGTCCTCGACGGGTGAAGCTTTCTTT
13	.	.	TRBV5-1	TRBJ2-1	CASSLPPYNEQFF	TGCGCCAGCAGCTTGCCCCCCTACAATGAGCAGTTCTTC
14	many	TRBD2	TRBV5-1	TRBJ2-7	CASSLEAGVYEQYF	TGCGCCAGCAGCTTGGAGGCGGGAGTATACGAGCAGTACTTC
15	many	TRBD2	TRBV5-1	TRBJ2-2	CATRGLAGGTGELFF	TGCGCCACCCGAGGACTAGCGGGAGGAACCGGGGAGCTGTTTTTT
15	many	.	TRBV7-2	TRBJ2-6	CASSPDSPGANVLTF	TGTGCCAGCAGCCCAGACAGCCCTGGGGCCAACGTCCTGACTTTC
14	many	.	TRBV5-6	TRBJ2-3	CASSFSGTGGTQYF	TGTGCCAGCAGCTTTAGCGGTACCGGGGGTACGCAGTATTTT